These 26 T cell receptor beta chains came from one sample sequenced in a study of long-term antiretroviral therapy in people with HIV. This was the immunoSEQ v3.0 assay at survey level. Data came from immunoSEQ multiplex PCR; TCRdb stores just in-frame clones and leaves some out. Among around 29,000 clones, 95% were seen once, and the ten largest hold over 7%. This material consisted of unsorted PBMCs, taken 5.3 years after starting antiretroviral therapy. The source of these receptors is a man younger than 45 with HIV.

This chain connects TRBV4-2 to TRBJ2-7, with a possible D match to TRBD2 (6 bases). Germline CDR1 LGHNA, CDR2 YNFKEQ. The CDR3 is made up of 15 amino acids. V dropped 2 bases and J dropped 3 bases, with 14 bases sitting between them. CDR3 DNA sequence: TGTGCCAGCAGCCAACGCAGGGAGGAAAACTACGAGCAGTACTTC. Translating gives CASSQRREENYEQYF.

With regard to this clone: The junction departs from the called germline gene at one end, perhaps through a read error. The chain uses TRBV7-7 and TRBJ2-5, with D maybe TRBD1 (5 bases). The CDR3 length is 14 residues. Germline values: CDR1 SSHAT, CDR2 FNYEAQ (reference sequence). CDR3 nucleotides: TGTGCTAGCAGCCCGATTCGGACATCCGTGACCCAGTACTTC. Translation: CASSPIRTSVTQYF.

V gene TRBV29-1 combines with J gene TRBJ1-2; TRBD1 might be the D (5 bases). Trimming stripped 1 base from V and 2 bases from J, with 17 bases between. There are 16 residues in the CDR3. CDR1 SQVTM and CDR2 ANQGSEA come from the germline V gene. Here the CDR3 DNA reads TGCAGCGTTGAAGTCGACCCCTCGGGGGACAACTATGGCTACACCTTC. Translating gives CSVEVDPSGDNYGYTF.

V is TRBV4-2 and J is TRBJ2-6; D unclear. The V gene lost 0 bases and the J gene lost 0 bases, with 3 bases spanning the gap. Germline-derived CDR1 and CDR2 are LGHNA and YNFKEQ. CDR3 size: 15 residues. The CDR3 DNA follows: TGTGCCAGCAGCCAAGATGGCTCTGGGGCCAACGTCCTGACTTTC. Its translation is CASSQDGSGANVLTF.

The chain combines TRBV4-1 with TRBJ2-4; D may be TRBD1 or TRBD2 (5 bases each). CDR1 and CDR2 (germline): MGHRA, YSYEKL. The CDR3 spans 16 residues. V was shortened by 6 bases and J by 3 bases, with 18 bases between the two germline ends. The CDR3 is CASSEIVGAGKNIQYF. CDR3 nucleotide sequence: TGCGCCAGCAGTGAAATAGTCGGGGCTGGCAAAAACATTCAGTACTTC.

The chain employs TRBV5-4 and TRBJ2-1, with 12 positions matching TRBD2. The CDR3 totals 16 residues. With V trimmed by 4 bases and J by 7 bases, 9 bases remained unmatched. CDR1 is SGHNT and CDR2 is YYREEE in the germline V gene (reference sequence). The CDR3 DNA follows: TGTGCCAGCAGCCCCGGGACTAGCGGGTCTAGGAATGAGCAGTTCTTC. Its protein product is CASSPGTSGSRNEQFF.

This sequence joins TRBV5-1 and TRBJ2-2; 7 nucleotides line up with TRBD1. CDR1 and CDR2 (germline): SGHRS, YFSETQ. V shed 4 bases, J shed 2 bases, and the junction held 5 bases outside the gene matches. The CDR3 contains 15 residues. The CDR3 sequence is CASSRDSTNTGELFF. The DNA for the CDR3 is TGCGCCAGCAGCAGGGACAGTACCAACACCGGGGAGCTGTTTTTT.

The gene calls are TRBV9 and TRBJ2-7; a weak D match, TRBD2 (6 bases). V dropped 2 bases and J dropped 0 bases, with 9 bases sitting between them. The V gene's germline CDR1 is SGDLS and CDR2 YYNGEE. The CDR3 sequence is 14 residues long. DNA for the CDR3: TGTGCCAGCAGCGTGGGGAGGAGCTCCTACGAGCAGTACTTC. Encoded protein: CASSVGRSSYEQYF.

This clone appeared a few times. Other DNA sequences in the sample encode the same CDR3. The V gene is TRBV27, the J gene TRBJ2-7; the match to TRBD2 covers 8 bases. Losses at the gene ends were 3 bases for V and 4 bases for J; bases not matched to a gene: 5. The germline CDR1 and CDR2 sequences are MNHEY and SMNVEV (reference sequence). This CDR3 is 14 amino acids long. CDR3 sequence (DNA): TGTGCCAGCAGTTTCGGGGGGGGCGCATACGAGCAGTACTTC. Translating gives CASSFGGGAYEQYF.

The V call is TRBV7-9, the J call TRBJ2-1; D may be TRBD2 (6 bases). The germline V and J ends were trimmed by 5 bases and 8 bases, with 25 bases remaining between them. The germline CDR1 and CDR2 sequences are SEHNR and FQNEAQ (reference sequence). The CDR3 is made up of 17 amino acids. As DNA, the CDR3 is TGTGCCAGCAGCAGAAGCTTAGGGCGGCCAGGGAGGTATGAGCAGTTCTTC. Its protein is CASSRSLGRPGRYEQFF. Full variable domain (rest looked up from reference TRBV7-9 and TRBJ2-1): DTGVSQNPRHKITKRGQNVTFRCDPISEHNRLYWYRQTLGQGPEFLTYFQNEAQLEKSRLLSDRFSAERPKGSFSTLEIQRTEQGDSAMYLCASSRSLGRPGRYEQFFGPGTRLTVL.

The chain uses TRBV13 and TRBJ1-2, with 7 bases that match TRBD1. Germline loops: CDR1 PRHDT, CDR2 FYEKMQ (reference sequence). V shed 4 bases, J shed 5 bases, and the junction held 10 bases outside the gene matches. The CDR3 totals 15 residues. The CDR3 sequence is CASSWRPGQSYGYTF. CDR3 sequence (DNA): TGTGCCAGCAGCTGGAGGCCGGGACAGAGTTATGGCTACACCTTC. The full variable domain, rest sourced from reference TRBV13 and TRBJ1-2, is AAGVIQSPRHLIKEKRETATLKCYPIPRHDTVYWYQQGPGQDPQFLISFYEKMQSDKGSIPDRFSAQQFSDYHSELNMSSLELGDSALYFCASSWRPGQSYGYTFGSGTRLTVV.

This chain joins TRBV6-5 and TRBJ2-3, with 9 bases identical to TRBD1. Germline trimming cut 2 bases from V and 6 bases from J; bases unmatched to any gene: 6. CDR1 is MNHEY and CDR2 is SVGAGI in the germline V gene. This CDR3 has 15 residues. The CDR3 loop is CASSYTRDRGDTQYF. The CDR3 nucleotides read TGTGCCAGCAGTTACACGCGAGACAGGGGGGATACGCAGTATTTT.

This chain joins TRBV6-1 and TRBJ2-7, with D uncertain. The germline V gene has CDR1 MNHNS and CDR2 SASEGT. This CDR3 has 13 amino acids. Between the trimmed V and J ends, which lost 4 bases and 3 bases, there was a span of 10 bases. CDR3 loop: CASSGADNYEQYF. DNA of the CDR3: TGTGCCAGCAGTGGGGCAGACAACTACGAGCAGTACTTC.

The rearrangement links TRBV28 to TRBJ2-7; TRBD2 is a possible D gene (5 bases). Per the germline V gene, CDR1 is MDHEN and CDR2 is SYDVKM. Trimming took off 2 bases at V and 2 bases at J, with 16 bases between the two ends. CDR3 size: 16 residues. The CDR3 DNA sequence: TGTGCCAGCAGTTTAGGGAGTGCGACCCCAACCTACGAGCAGTACTTC. Translation gives CASSLGSATPTYEQYF.

The gene calls are TRBV11-2 and TRBJ2-4; weak D call: TRBD1 (5 bases). V was clipped by 3 bases and J by 6 bases, with 9 bases between them. CDR1 and CDR2 (germline): SGHAT, FQNNGV. This CDR3 contains 13 residues. CDR3 protein: CASSFNDRNIQYF. The CDR3 region has the DNA TGTGCCAGCAGCTTCAACGACAGAAACATTCAGTACTTC.

This chain connects TRBV4-1 to TRBJ1-1; D is possibly TRBD1 (5 bases). This CDR3 has 12 amino acids. Trimming took off 6 bases at V and 5 bases at J, with 10 bases between the two ends. Germline CDR1 and CDR2: MGHRA and YSYEKL. As DNA, the CDR3 is TGCGCCAGCAGGAGGGGTCTGACTGAAGCTTTCTTT. This codes for CASRRGLTEAFF.

The gene calls are TRBV7-2 and TRBJ1-1; D not resolved. Germline values: CDR1 SGHTA, CDR2 FQGNSA. The CDR3 consists of 15 residues. V lost 1 base and J 1 base, leaving 10 bases between the germline ends. The DNA for the CDR3 is TGTGCCAGCAGCTTAGTAGGCCAGGCGAACACTGAAGCTTTCTTT. It translates to CASSLVGQANTEAFF.

This chain uses TRBV7-3 with TRBJ2-1; 11 bases are shared with TRBD1. Germline CDR1 SGHTA, CDR2 FQGTGA. CDR3 length: 15 residues. V trimming: 4 bases; J trimming: 4 bases; junction bases outside the gene matches: 3. CDR3 coding DNA: TGTGCCAGCAGCTGGACAGGGGGCTGGTACAATGAGCAGTTCTTC. Residues: CASSWTGGWYNEQFF.

This chain links TRBV19 with TRBJ1-5, with D unresolved. V was shortened by 5 bases and J by 5 bases, with 10 bases between the two germline ends. CDR1 and CDR2 (germline): LNHDA, SQIVND (reference sequence). The CDR3 extends over 13 amino acids. The DNA of the CDR3 is TGTGCCAGTAGTGGGCCGGAATATCAGCCCCAGCATTTT. Translated: CASSGPEYQPQHF.

The rearrangement joins TRBV7-2 to TRBJ2-1, with D possibly matching TRBD2 (5 bases). The CDR3 runs to 10 residues. Trimming cost V 8 bases and J 7 bases, with 6 bases left between them. Germline assignment: CDR1 SGHTA and CDR2 FQGNSA. As DNA, the CDR3 is TGTGCCAGCGGAGGTAATGAGCAGTTCTTC. It translates to CASGGNEQFF.

CDR3 region: CASSTRTGTNTGELFF. The CDR3 DNA reads TGTGCCAGCAGTACCCGGACAGGAACTAACACCGGGGAGCTGTTTTTT. V and J are TRBV27 and TRBJ2-2, with 7 bases aligning to TRBD1. J gave up 2 bases and V 5 bases, and 8 bases lay outside the gene matches. The CDR3 runs 16 residues. In germline, CDR1 is MNHEY, CDR2 SMNVEV (reference sequence).

The chain joins TRBV16 to TRBJ2-7; no clear D. Germline V gene sequence: CDR1 KGHSY, CDR2 FQNENV. The CDR3 totals 13 residues. V was pared by 3 bases and J by 3 bases, with 9 bases between. Here the CDR3 reads CASSHSPFYEQYF. CDR3 in DNA: TGTGCCAGCAGCCATAGTCCGTTCTACGAGCAGTACTTC.

V and J are TRBV29-1 and TRBJ2-1; a weak D match, TRBD2 (5 bases). Germline CDR1 reads SQVTM; CDR2 reads ANQGSEA. The CDR3 loop spans 16 amino acids. V was clipped by 0 bases and J by 5 bases, with 17 bases between them. The CDR3: CSVEDRRDTSNNEQFF. The CDR3 nucleotides are TGCAGCGTTGAAGATCGACGGGATACCTCTAACAATGAGCAGTTCTTC.

This sequence joins TRBV7-9 and TRBJ1-1; D may be TRBD1 (6 bases). CDR1 and CDR2 from the germline V gene are SEHNR and FQNEAQ (reference sequence). V lost 3 bases and J lost 4, with 15 bases in between. The CDR3 consists of 15 residues. DNA for the CDR3: TGTGCCAGCAGCTTGACGTTCGACAGGTCCACTGAAGCTTTCTTT. Its protein product is CASSLTFDRSTEAFF.

The chain links TRBV9 to TRBJ2-5; D is perhaps TRBD2 (5 bases). Germline V gives CDR1 SGDLS, CDR2 YYNGEE. The V and J ends lost 4 bases and 8 bases respectively, with 12 bases between them. This CDR3 has 12 amino acids. CDR3: CASSPNRETQYF. DNA of the CDR3: TGTGCCAGCAGCCCCAATCGGGAAACCCAGTACTTC.

The rearrangement links TRBV29-1 to TRBJ2-3; the match to TRBD2 covers 8 bases. Germline CDR1 and CDR2: SQVTM and ANQGSEA. The CDR3 runs 14 residues. After removal of 5 bases from V and 1 base from J, the junction contained 5 bases not matched to a gene. The CDR3 here is CSVRLASRTDTQYF. The CDR3 DNA sequence: TGCAGCGTTCGACTAGCGAGCCGCACAGATACGCAGTATTTT.